This T cell receptor (beta chain) was sequenced for a study of cytomegalovirus exposure and HLA in healthy donors. Study outcomes and limitations: TCR beta sequences reportedly predicted most subjects' HLA-A and HLA-B alleles accurately.

Concerning this clone itself: The antigen is not known.

The ends lost 6 bases at V and 0 bases at J; junction bases unmatched: 7. From germline, CDR1 is MDHEN and CDR2 SYDVKM. The CDR3 consists of 15 residues. This PCR relied on a set of 60 Vbeta primers and 13 Jbeta primers. Method: immunoSEQ multiplex PCR; TCRdb's copy keeps in-frame clones and lacks some. The sample carries about 120,000 clones, under 85% recorded once. Sequencing input: PBMCs. The clonotype comes from a human donor in good health. The rearrangement joins TRBV28 to TRBJ2-7, with 8 bases lining up with TRBD2. The CDR3 region has the DNA TGTGCCAGCAGCCGAGCGGGGGTTAGCTCCTACGAGCAGTACTTC. This codes for CASSRAGVSSYEQYF. The whole variable domain, filled in from reference TRBV28 and TRBJ2-7, reads DVKVTQSSRYLVKRTGEKVFLECVQDMDHENMFWYRQDPGLGLRLIYFSYDVKMKEKGDIPEGYSVSREKKERFSLILESASTNQTSMYLCASSRAGVSSYEQYFGPGTRLTVT.